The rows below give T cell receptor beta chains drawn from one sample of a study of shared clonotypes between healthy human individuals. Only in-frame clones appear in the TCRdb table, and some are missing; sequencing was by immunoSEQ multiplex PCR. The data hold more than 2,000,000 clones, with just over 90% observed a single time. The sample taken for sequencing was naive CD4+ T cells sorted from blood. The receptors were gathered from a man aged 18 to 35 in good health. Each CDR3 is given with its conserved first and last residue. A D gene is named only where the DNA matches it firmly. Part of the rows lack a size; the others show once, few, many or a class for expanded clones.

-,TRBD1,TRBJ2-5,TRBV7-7,CASSTRTGAETQYF,TGTGCTAGCAGCACAAGAACAGGGGCCGAGACCCAGTACTTC
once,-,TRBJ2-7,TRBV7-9,CASSLQGGSDEQYF,TGTGCCAGCAGCTTACAGGGGGGGTCGGACGAGCAGTACTTC
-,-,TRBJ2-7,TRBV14,CASSSRTGTAAEQYF,TGTGCCAGCAGCTCCCGGACGGGGACGGCCGCCGAGCAGTACTTC
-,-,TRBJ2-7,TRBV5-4,CASSSRTPSREQYF,TGTGCCAGCAGCTCTCGGACCCCCTCAAGGGAGCAGTACTTC
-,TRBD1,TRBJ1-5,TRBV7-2,CASSLASFGTGNQPQHF,TGTGCCAGCAGCTTAGCCTCCTTCGGGACAGGTAATCAGCCCCAGCATTTT
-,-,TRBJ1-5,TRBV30,CAWSPGSSNQPQHF,TGTGCCTGGAGCCCGGGATCCTCAAATCAGCCCCAGCATTTT
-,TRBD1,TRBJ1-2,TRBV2,CASRVGQGTVYGYTF,TGTGCCAGCAGAGTGGGGCAGGGGACAGTCTATGGCTACACCTTC
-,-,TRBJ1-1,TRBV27,CASMRVMNTEAFF,TGTGCCAGCATGCGGGTTATGAACACTGAAGCTTTCTTT
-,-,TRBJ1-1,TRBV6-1,CASSDGWWTEAFF,TGTGCCAGCAGTGATGGTTGGTGGACTGAAGCTTTCTTT
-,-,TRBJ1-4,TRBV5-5,CASSPPAGTNALREKLFF,TGTGCCAGCAGCCCTCCCGCCGGGACAAACGCTTTACGCGAAAAACTGTTTTTT
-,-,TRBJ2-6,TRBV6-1,CASSTQSSGANVLTF,TGTGCCAGCAGTACCCAGAGCTCTGGGGCCAACGTCCTGACTTTC
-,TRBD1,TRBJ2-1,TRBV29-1,CSVAPDRGYYNEQFF,TGCAGCGTTGCCCCAGACAGGGGGTACTACAATGAGCAGTTCTTC
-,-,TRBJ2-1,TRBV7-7,CASSFRLTNEQFF,TGTGCTAGCAGTTTCCGATTGACCAATGAGCAGTTCTTC
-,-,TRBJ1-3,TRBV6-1,CASSEVWGSGNTIYF,TGTGCCAGCAGTGAAGTGTGGGGGTCTGGAAACACCATATATTTT